This is a list of T cell receptor beta chains from one sample in a study of neurological immune-mediated disorders. TCRdb called the 5' RACE reads again in MiXCR, with one record for every CDR3 protein. The sample has approximately 70,000 distinct CDR3 sequences; around 3.9% are singletons. The sequenced sample was PBMCs. These receptor sequences come from a man aged 30 to 39 with multiple sclerosis. Each CDR3 is given with its conserved first and last residue. A D gene is named only where the DNA matches it firmly. Expanded clones get a size class; other rows say once, few or many, or leave the size out.

TGTGCCAGCGGGACTCGGGGGACCCAGTACTTC CASGTRGTQYF TRBJ2-5 TRBV12-3/TRBV12-4 . many
TGTGCCAGCAGTTTATGGGGGACTAACTATGGCTACACCTTC CASSLWGTNYGYTF TRBJ1-2 TRBV12-3/TRBV12-4 . many
TGTGCCAGCAGCTTAGAGTCAGGGGGTAGTGGCTACACCTTC CASSLESGGSGYTF TRBJ1-2 TRBV7-2 TRBD1 many
TGCGCCAGCAGCTTGGGGATGTACCAAGAGACCCAGTACTTC CASSLGMYQETQYF TRBJ2-5 TRBV5-1 . many
TGTGCCAGCAGTCTCGACAGGGGAGCAAACACCATATATTTT CASSLDRGANTIYF TRBJ1-3 TRBV12-3/TRBV12-4 TRBD1 many
TGCGCCAGCAGCCCCAAGGGACAGAATTACGAGCAGTACTTC CASSPKGQNYEQYF TRBJ2-7 TRBV5-1 TRBD1 many
TGCGCCAGCAGCTTGGGGGCGACGGAACAAGAGACCCAGTACTTC CASSLGATEQETQYF TRBJ2-5 TRBV5-1 . many
TGCGCCAGCAGCATTACCCCGCTGGCAGATACGCAGTATTTT CASSITPLADTQYF TRBJ2-3 TRBV5-1 . few
TGCGCCAGCAGCTTAACTAGCGGGGGGTATGAGCAGTTCTTC CASSLTSGGYEQFF TRBJ2-1 TRBV5-1 TRBD2 many
TGTGCCAGCAGCTTCACTGGGAATCAGCCCCAGCATTTT CASSFTGNQPQHF TRBJ1-5 TRBV7-9 . many
TGTGCCAGCAGCTTCGGAACAGCTAATGAAAAACTGTTTTTT CASSFGTANEKLFF TRBJ1-4 TRBV7-9 . many
TGCGCCAGCAGCCAAGGGCAGGGTAGAGCGGGCTACACCTTC CASSQGQGRAGYTF TRBJ1-2 TRBV4-1 . many
TGCGCCAGCAGCCAAGATGGTGGTCGGGACCAGCTATCCCGTGGCTACACCTTC CASSQDGGRDQLSRGYTF TRBJ1-2 TRBV4-1 . many
TGCAGTGCTAGAGCTCCAACAGCTAACTATGGCTACACCTTC CSARAPTANYGYTF TRBJ1-2 TRBV20-1 . many
TGCAGTGCTAGAGATCCGAGGGGGGTGGGCTACGAGCAGTACTTC CSARDPRGVGYEQYF TRBJ2-7 TRBV20-1 . many
TGTGCCAGTAGGCCACTAAAAAGCACAGATACGCAGTATTTT CASRPLKSTDTQYF TRBJ2-3 TRBV19 . .